The clone carrying this T cell receptor beta chain came up a few times. This entry is derived from a study of blood T cell repertoires in COVID-19. Looking at the study overall: The United States, Italy and Spain provided the acute and convalescent COVID-19 samples. T cells, B-cell-depleted T cells, or PBMCs supplied cDNA or gDNA.

This CDR3 contains 14 residues. V lost 1 base to trimming and J lost 8 bases, with 9 bases between them. Germline loops: CDR1 SGHDN, CDR2 FVKESK. The repertoire was sequenced with immunoSEQ multiplex PCR; TCRdb's copy has only in-frame clones and lacks some. The table lists more than 120,000 clones, around 90% of them singletons. The chain links TRBV14 to TRBJ1-6; D uncertain. Sequencing used peripheral blood. The origin of this receptor is a human donor in a cohort sampled during active COVID-19. CDR3 DNA sequence: TGTGCCAGCAGCCAAGGGAGGGAATATTCACCCCTCCACTTT. It translates to CASSQGREYSPLHF.